This T cell receptor beta chain was recovered during a study of T cell changes during pregnancy in multiple sclerosis. Measured with immunoSEQ multiplex PCR; TCRdb has only the in-frame clones, and not every one. This sample carries tens of thousands of clones, about 90% of them seen once, and the ten largest clones take 1.5% to 2%. There are 14 residues in the CDR3. The germline CDR1 and CDR2 sequences are SGHRS and YFSETQ. V was pared by 6 bases and J by 3 bases, with 12 bases between. The source was peripheral blood, collected in the first trimester of pregnancy. This chain joins TRBV5-1 and TRBJ1-4; D possibly corresponds to TRBD1 (6 bases). This clonotype was sampled from a female donor in good health, enrolled as a control in a pregnancy study. This chain's CDR3 is CASTLGGPNEKLFF. As DNA, the CDR3 is TGCGCCAGCACCCTGGGGGGGCCTAATGAAAAACTGTTTTTT.